The clone carrying this T cell receptor (beta chain) showed up just a few times. The antigen is unknown. V dropped 1 base and J dropped 10 bases, with 7 bases sitting between them. CDR3 length: 11 residues. Germline values: CDR1 MGHDK, CDR2 SYGVNS. These data come from a study of T-cell memory formation after mild COVID-19. Whole-study findings and limits: A subset of responding clones appeared in pre-infection memory, suggesting cross-reactive memory joined. Clones that contracted clustered mainly in CM and EM if CD4+ and in EMRA if CD8+. Confirmation was lacking for SARS-CoV-2 specificity of second-wave clones that peaked on day 37.

Constant-segment-primed 5'RACE gave TCR alpha and TCR beta cDNA libraries with sample barcodes and UMIs. TCRdb redid the calling of the 5' RACE reads with MiXCR, one entry per CDR3 protein. In the table there are 550,000 to 700,000 distinct CDR3 sequences, 17% of which are singletons. This rearrangement joins TRBV25-1 to TRBJ1-2; D gene unclear. This clonotype originated in an adult woman who had mild COVID-19 (a few samples of this study predate the infection). Cell type and time point are not known. The sample comprised PBMCs or a T cell subset sorted from them (not recorded which). For the CDR3, the DNA is TGTGCCAGCAGTGAATCCCGGGCCTACACCTTC. Amino acid sequence: CASSESRAYTF.